The present T cell receptor beta chain was sequenced within a study of T-cell memory formation after mild COVID-19. From germline, CDR1 is SGHDT and CDR2 YYEEEE. The CDR3 length is 16 residues. V was clipped by 2 bases and J by 1 base; unmatched bases: 7. Libraries for TCRalpha and TCRbeta carried sample barcodes and unique molecular identifiers via 5'RACE. TCRdb re-called the 5' RACE reads through MiXCR, storing one row per CDR3 protein. Altogether about 470,000 distinct CDR3 sequences are present, roughly 20% being singletons, with the ten largest covering 9% to 15%. This clonotype has only a few counts.

The source material was PBMCs or a T cell subset sorted from them (not recorded which). The clonotype originates from an adult woman who had mild COVID-19 (a few samples of this study predate the infection). Cell type and time point are not known. The genes are TRBV5-6 and TRBJ2-3; 7 bases align to TRBD2. The CDR3 DNA follows: TGTGCCAGCAGCTTCTTGGGCGGGGGTCGCACAGATACGCAGTATTTT. It translates to CASSFLGGGRTDTQYF.